This TCR beta chain was recovered during a study of graft-versus-host responses after intestinal transplantation. Whole-study context: Recipients across the board were started on anti-thymocyte globulin induction, then kept on tacrolimus and steroids for around three years. Study-level findings and limits: In recipient marrow, GvH clones were found, and some appeared first in ileum or blood. Peak circulating GvH clone levels tracked with early post-transplant HvG declines.

The data were produced by immunoSEQ multiplex PCR, yet TCRdb's version contains in-frame clones alone and is incomplete. The sample includes 13,000 to 15,000 clones, 30% to 40% of them seen just once. Germline loops: CDR1 SGHDT, CDR2 YYEEEE. V dropped 3 bases and J dropped 14; count of bases not matched to a gene: 10. The CDR3 consists of 13 residues. Plating combined approximately 200,000 CFSE-labeled responder cells with approximately 200,000 irradiated, violet-dye-labeled stimulator cells. The authors sorted proliferating CFSE-low CD3+CD4+ and CD3+CD8+ responders after the reaction. The sequenced sample was alloreactive CD8+ T cells from a mixed lymphocyte reaction culture, obtained before intestinal transplant. Subset meaning: CFSE-low proliferating T cells sorted from roughly 6-day pre-transplant mixed lymphocyte reaction (GvH or HvG direction). This rearrangement joins TRBV5-6 to TRBJ2-4; 8 bases agree with TRBD1. The TCR comes from a human patient who received an intestinal transplant. CDR3 in DNA: TGTGCCAGCAGCTCGGACAGGGTTGTATTGGAGTACTTC. This codes for CASSSDRVVLEYF. Combining the CDR3 with reference TRBV5-6 and TRBJ2-4 gives the whole variable domain DAGVTQSPTHLIKTRGQQVTLRCSPKSGHDTVSWYQQALGQGPQFIFQYYEEEERQRGNFPDRFSGHQFPNYSSELNVNALLLGDSALYLCASSSDRVVLEYFGAGTRLSVL.